The rows below give T cell receptor beta chains drawn from one sample of a study of spatial heterogeneity in lung cancer. TCRdb reprocessed the 5' RACE reads via MiXCR and lists one record per CDR3 protein. Of over 50,000 distinct CDR3 sequences listed, under 7.5% are singletons. Sample: PBMCs, taken at surgery. These receptors came from a female donor with early-stage non-small cell lung cancer. Both conserved end residues are part of each CDR3. Fields, in order: J gene, CDR3 length, V gene, CDR3 protein.

TRBJ2-1,15,TRBV5-1,CASSFEPFDGGEQFF
TRBJ2-3,14,TRBV7-8,CASSLRTIREAQYF
TRBJ2-3,11,TRBV5-1,CASRSTDTQYF
TRBJ2-5,13,TRBV29-1,CSVEDRAAKTQYF
TRBJ1-5,12,TRBV14,CASSQDHQPQHF
TRBJ2-1,15,TRBV5-1,CASSLGQTSYNEQFF
TRBJ2-1,13,TRBV20-1,CSASRQSYNEQFF
TRBJ1-5,12,TRBV12-3/TRBV12-4,CASSTSNQPQHF
TRBJ2-7,17,TRBV28,CASSLWASGEGRYEQYF
TRBJ2-5,14,TRBV7-2,CASSSGPAQETQYF
TRBJ2-5,16,TRBV7-2,CASSLGLAGGQETQYF
TRBJ2-3,18,TRBV12-3/TRBV12-4,CASSSPVGQLLDTDTQYF
TRBJ1-2,13,TRBV7-8,CASSIDRTRGYTF
TRBJ1-1,15,TRBV6-2/TRBV6-3,CASSYSGDWDTEAFF
TRBJ2-5,15,TRBV11-2,CASSLEGQGGETQYF
TRBJ1-1,14,TRBV6-1,CASSEPGTANRAFF
TRBJ2-2,13,TRBV3-1,CASSQGRAGELFF
TRBJ2-2,14,TRBV27,CASSPGQPLRELFF
TRBJ1-1,12,TRBV12-3/TRBV12-4,CASSSPTIEAFF
TRBJ1-2,14,TRBV12-3/TRBV12-4,CASTLRQLVYGYTF
TRBJ2-3,16,TRBV12-3/TRBV12-4,CASSLRGTGVTDTQYF
TRBJ1-3,16,TRBV28,CASSKDSLISGNTIYF
TRBJ1-4,11,TRBV12-3/TRBV12-4,CASGLYEKLFF
TRBJ1-6,14,TRBV12-3/TRBV12-4,CASSLRGRDSPLHF
TRBJ1-1,13,TRBV6-2/TRBV6-3,CASRLTQNTEAFF
TRBJ1-5,14,TRBV20-1,CSARVDKTISSQHF
TRBJ1-1,15,TRBV5-5,CASSFRSSLNTEAFF
TRBJ1-4,13,TRBV10-3,CAIRQNENEKLFF